A single sample gave rise to the 24 T cell receptor beta chains below, sequenced in a study of T cells after yellow fever vaccination. Via MiXCR, TCRdb re-called the 5' RACE reads, giving one row per CDR3 protein. The sample yields 450,000 to 650,000 distinct CDR3 sequences, approximately 12% seen once. The source material was PBMCs, sampled on the day of the yellow fever booster vaccination. The receptor source for this set is a man aged 30 to 39 who received the YFV17D yellow fever vaccine.

In this sample, this clonotype turned up a few times. V is TRBV12-3 or TRBV12-4 and J is TRBJ2-5; D gene unclear. Deletions cut 3 bases from V and 0 bases from J, with 11 bases between. The CDR3 has 15 residues. Here the CDR3 reads CASSFSGSYQETQYF. CDR3 sequence (DNA): TGTGCCAGCAGTTTTTCAGGCAGCTACCAAGAGACCCAGTACTTC.

This chain links TRBV6-2 or TRBV6-3 with TRBJ2-1; D is undetermined. The length of the CDR3 is 12 residues. Per germline, CDR1 MNHEY and CDR2 SVGEGT. The V and J ends lost 1 base and 8 bases respectively, with 6 bases between them. Here the CDR3 DNA reads TGTGCCAGCAGTTACTACGGCGATGAGCAGTTCTTC. This encodes CASSYYGDEQFF.

This clonotype was counted a few times. The CDR3 DNA reads as TGTGCCAGCAGCCACCCCGATGCCGGGGAGCTGTTTTTT. Amino acids: CASSHPDAGELFF. The genes are TRBV3-1 and TRBJ2-2; D call uncertain. CDR1 is LGHDT and CDR2 is YNNKEL in the germline V gene (reference sequence). This CDR3 has 13 residues. V dropped 3 bases and J dropped 6 bases, with 8 bases sitting between them.

This clonotype was observed a handful of times. The chain is built from TRBV18 and TRBJ2-1; tentatively, D is TRBD1 (5 bases). The germline V gene encodes CDR1 KGHSH and CDR2 LQKENI. Between the trimmed V and J ends, which lost 5 bases and 6 bases, there was a span of 5 bases. The CDR3 is 11 residues long. The CDR3 DNA reads as TGTGCCAGCTCAGACAGCAATGAGCAGTTCTTC. This sequence encodes CASSDSNEQFF.

V is TRBV6-2 or TRBV6-3 and J is TRBJ2-7; D remains unclear. The CDR3 contains 15 residues. V was shortened by 2 bases and J by 7 bases, with 18 bases between the two germline ends. Per germline, CDR1 MNHEY and CDR2 SVGEGT. CDR3 protein: CASSYASLPIHEQYF. CDR3 sequence (DNA): TGTGCCAGCAGTTACGCGTCTCTCCCCATCCATGAGCAGTACTTC.

This clonotype appeared a few times. The chain carries TRBV27 and TRBJ2-1; 8 bases fit TRBD2. Per the germline V gene, CDR1 is MNHEY and CDR2 is SMNVEV (reference sequence). Unmatched junction bases numbered 3, after V lost 7 bases and J lost 4 bases. The CDR3 is made up of 13 amino acids. The CDR3 nucleotides read TGTGCCAGCAAACTAGCGGATTACAATGAGCAGTTCTTC. Translation gives CASKLADYNEQFF.

The chain is built from TRBV5-1 and TRBJ2-5; possibly TRBD2 for D (6 bases). The CDR3 sequence is 15 residues long. CDR1 and CDR2 (germline): SGHRS, YFSETQ. Trimming left V 3 bases short and J 3 bases short, with 15 bases between. CDR3 protein: CASSWRGSYEETQYF. In DNA form, the CDR3 reads TGCGCCAGCAGCTGGCGGGGCAGTTATGAAGAGACCCAGTACTTC.

The chain recombines TRBV19 with TRBJ2-1, with D perhaps TRBD2 (5 bases). In germline, CDR1 is LNHDA, CDR2 SQIVND (reference sequence). The CDR3 length is 15 residues. Trimming stripped 2 bases from V and 6 bases from J, with 14 bases between. CDR3 DNA sequence: TGTGCCAGTAGTATAAGGGCGGGCGGAGGCAATGAGCAGTTCTTC. Residues: CASSIRAGGGNEQFF.

The V and J genes are TRBV6-2 or TRBV6-3 and TRBJ1-1, with 8 positions matching TRBD1. CDR1 is MNHEY and CDR2 is SVGEGT in the germline V gene. Trimming at V came to 6 bases and at J to 7 bases, leaving 7 bases not matched to a gene. The CDR3 extends over 13 amino acids. In DNA form, the CDR3 reads TGTGCCAGCAGGCCAGGGGGCGGGAGTGAAGCTTTCTTT. Translating gives CASRPGGGSEAFF.

The J gene is TRBJ2-5, the V gene TRBV29-1, with D possibly TRBD2 on 5 matching bases. The CDR3 extends over 18 amino acids. Trimming took 4 bases from V and 3 from J, leaving 27 bases between them. Germline V lookup: CDR1 SQVTM, CDR2 ANQGSEA. In nucleotides, the CDR3 is TGCAGCGTTGTACCCTCTCCCAAGTTCAGGAGGAAAGAAGAGACCCAGTACTTC. Protein sequence: CSVVPSPKFRRKEETQYF.

A few counts support this clonotype. V usage is TRBV12-3 or TRBV12-4 and J usage is TRBJ2-1, with 7 bases aligning to TRBD2. Germline trimming cut 7 bases from V and 4 bases from J; bases unmatched to any gene: 7. This CDR3 has 14 residues. The CDR3: CASTGTTQYNEQFF. The CDR3 bases are TGTGCCAGCACCGGGACTACCCAGTACAATGAGCAGTTCTTC.

This clonotype has a handful of counts. V is TRBV3-1 and J is TRBJ2-1; possibly TRBD1 or TRBD2 for D (5 bases each). The ends were cut back, 4 bases at V and 7 bases at J, with 11 bases in the middle. The CDR3 is 13 amino acids. The germline V gene has CDR1 LGHDT and CDR2 YNNKEL (reference sequence). The chain's CDR3 is CASSRGRENEQFF. CDR3 nucleotide sequence: TGTGCCAGCAGCCGGGGACGAGAGAATGAGCAGTTCTTC.

This clonotype was found a few times. The rearrangement links TRBV12-3 or TRBV12-4 to TRBJ2-4, with TRBD1 matching 7 bases. This CDR3 comprises 16 residues. V lost 4 bases, J lost 6 bases, and 12 bases stayed unmatched. DNA of the CDR3: TGTGCCAGCAGTTCCCTCGGGACAGCCAACCCAAACATTCAGTACTTC. Its protein is CASSSLGTANPNIQYF.

The chain has TRBV7-8 and TRBJ2-3, with D unresolved. With 5 bases removed from V and 2 bases from J, the gap between germline ends came to 17 bases. This CDR3 comprises 16 residues. CDR1 and CDR2 (germline): SGHVS, FQNEAQ. The CDR3 protein is CASSTEIYRTTDTQYF. The CDR3 region has the DNA TGTGCCAGCAGCACCGAGATTTACCGGACCACAGATACGCAGTATTTT.

This clonotype was counted a few times. The chain is built from TRBV10-3 and TRBJ2-7; no reliable D call. The CDR3 sequence is 11 residues long. Trimming removed 0 bases from V and 7 bases from J, with 4 bases in between. Per the germline V gene, CDR1 is ENHRY and CDR2 is SYGVKD. CDR3 loop: CAISESWEQYF. CDR3 DNA: TGTGCCATCAGTGAGTCATGGGAGCAGTACTTC.

J is TRBJ2-6 and V is TRBV6-2 or TRBV6-3; 12 positions match TRBD2. This CDR3 spans 18 amino acids. The trim removed 6 bases at V and 0 bases at J, leaving 6 bases unmatched. Germline V gene sequence: CDR1 MNHEY, CDR2 SVGEGT. The CDR3 DNA reads TGTGCCAGCAGCCCACTAGCGGGAGGCTCCTCTGGGGCCAACGTCCTGACTTTC. Protein product: CASSPLAGGSSGANVLTF.

This chain links TRBV14 with TRBJ1-2; the D is unclear. This CDR3 contains 13 residues. V shed 0 bases and J shed 5 bases, with 7 bases lying between them. The germline V gene encodes CDR1 SGHDN and CDR2 FVKESK. CDR3 nucleotides: TGTGCCAGCAGCCAAGACCTCAGATATGGCTACACCTTC. Amino acid sequence: CASSQDLRYGYTF.

This clonotype was counted many times. This sequence joins TRBV5-1 and TRBJ2-1; 7 bases match TRBD2. J lost 5 bases, V lost 1 base, and 6 bases had no gene match. CDR3 length equals 15 residues. Germline V lookup: CDR1 SGHRS, CDR2 YFSETQ. The CDR3 protein is CASSLSGGHNNEQFF. The CDR3 coding sequence is TGCGCCAGCAGCTTGTCGGGAGGTCACAACAATGAGCAGTTCTTC.

The chain carries TRBV4-1 and TRBJ2-5, with 12 nucleotides matching TRBD2. The V and J ends lost 0 bases and 6 bases, in that order; junction bases with no gene match: 11. From germline, CDR1 is MGHRA and CDR2 YSYEKL. The CDR3 is made up of 18 amino acids. This chain's CDR3 is CASSQDQASGRAGKTQYF. Written as DNA, the CDR3 is TGCGCCAGCAGCCAAGATCAGGCTAGCGGGAGGGCCGGGAAGACCCAGTACTTC.

This clonotype was counted between two and nine times. The chain recombines TRBV6-1 with TRBJ1-1; D gene unclear. Germline assignment: CDR1 MNHNS and CDR2 SASEGT. V lost 5 bases and J 4 bases, leaving 17 bases between the germline ends. The CDR3 is 15 amino acids. The CDR3 coding sequence is TGTGCCAGCAGTTACAGCTCTTCCCTGGGCACTGAAGCTTTCTTT. Residues: CASSYSSSLGTEAFF.

For the CDR3, the DNA is TGTGCCAGCAGCTTATTGGGGACAGGGGTGCACACCATATATTTT. It is translated as CASSLLGTGVHTIYF. The rearrangement links TRBV7-2 to TRBJ1-3, with 10 bases fitting TRBD1. The CDR3 runs to 15 residues. The germline gives CDR1 SGHTA, CDR2 FQGNSA. With V trimmed by 2 bases and J by 8 bases, 6 bases remained unmatched.

The chain combines TRBV20-1 with TRBJ2-1; 14 bases match TRBD2. Trimming cost V 5 bases and J 8 bases; bases outside gene matches: 5. CDR3 size: 14 residues. Germline V gene data show CDR1 as DFQATT and CDR2 as SNEGSKA (reference sequence). The DNA of the CDR3 is TGCAGTGCTCCCGGGACTAGCGGGAGAGATGAGCAGTTCTTC. Translating gives CSAPGTSGRDEQFF.

This clonotype was detected a few times. CDR3 sequence: CASSQEGLAGGTDTQYF. The CDR3 nucleotides read TGTGCCAGCAGCCAAGAGGGACTAGCGGGAGGCACAGATACGCAGTATTTT. The chain has TRBV4-2 and TRBJ2-3; 14 bases line up with TRBD2. J gave up 1 base and V 0 bases, and 0 bases lay outside the gene matches. There are 17 residues in the CDR3. In germline, CDR1 is LGHNA, CDR2 YNFKEQ.

In its sample, this clonotype was seen many times. This chain uses TRBV20-1 with TRBJ2-7, with D perhaps TRBD1 (6 bases). Looked up from germline, CDR1 is DFQATT and CDR2 is SNEGSKA (reference sequence). CDR3 size: 13 residues. Trimming cost V 4 bases and J 3 bases, with 13 bases left between them. The DNA for the CDR3 is TGCAGTGCTATAAGGGACAATCACTACGAGCAGTACTTC. This codes for CSAIRDNHYEQYF.